Detailed here is one T cell receptor (beta chain). The CDR3 extends over 15 amino acids. Germline CDR1 SGHTA, CDR2 FQGNSA. Trimming at V came to 5 bases and at J to 6 bases, leaving 5 bases not matched to a gene. The data were obtained in a study of shared clonotypes between healthy human individuals. Naive CD8 cells comprised CD45RO-negative, CCR7-positively selected cells, excluding terminally differentiated effector memory CD45RA+ cells. TCRdb's table, derived via immunoSEQ multiplex PCR, lists solely in-frame clones and lacks some. There are hundreds of thousands of clones in the sample; about 91% occur only once, and 24% lies in the top ten.

The sequenced sample consisted of naive CD8+ T cells sorted from blood. The chain carries TRBV7-2 and TRBJ2-3; 13 nucleotides line up with TRBD2. This TCR was recovered from a man under 40 in good health. CDR3 residues: CASSRTSGRSDTQYF. CDR3 in DNA: TGTGCCAGCAGCCGGACTAGCGGGAGAAGCGATACGCAGTATTTT.